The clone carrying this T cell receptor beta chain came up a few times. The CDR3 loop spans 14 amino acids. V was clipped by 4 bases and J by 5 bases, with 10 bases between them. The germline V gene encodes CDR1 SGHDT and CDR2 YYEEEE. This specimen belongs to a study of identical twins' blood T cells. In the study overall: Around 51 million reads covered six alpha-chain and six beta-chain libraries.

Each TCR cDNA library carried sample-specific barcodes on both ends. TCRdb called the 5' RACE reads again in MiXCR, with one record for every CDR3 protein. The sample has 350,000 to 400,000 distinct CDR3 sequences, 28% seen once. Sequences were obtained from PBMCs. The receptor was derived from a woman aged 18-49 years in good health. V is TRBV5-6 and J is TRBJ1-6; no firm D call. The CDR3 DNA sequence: TGTGCCAGCAGCCGTCTACGGGATAATTCACCCCTCCACTTT. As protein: CASSRLRDNSPLHF.